Listed below are T cell receptor beta chains from one sample, sequenced in a study of shared clonotypes between healthy human individuals. Measured with immunoSEQ multiplex PCR; TCRdb has only the in-frame clones, and not every one. The sample consists of 550,000 to 800,000 clones, around two thirds of them appearing once. Material for sequencing was memory CD4+ T cells sorted from blood. These receptors were taken from a young woman in good health. Each CDR3 is given with its conserved first and last residue. D genes are given only for firm matches. Rows give clone size only sometimes, using once, few, many, or a class for an expanded clone.

>TRBJ1-5|few|-|TRBV15
CATSRGGDQPQHF
TGTGCCACCAGCAGAGGAGGCGATCAGCCCCAGCATTTT
>TRBJ1-2|-|TRBD1|TRBV30
CAWSVQGTGINYGYTF
TGTGCCTGGAGTGTACAAGGGACAGGGATTAACTATGGCTACACCTTC
>TRBJ1-1|-|TRBD1|TRBV19
CASSPVGQGRGTEAFF
TGTGCCAGTAGTCCCGTGGGACAGGGTCGGGGCACTGAAGCTTTCTTT
>TRBJ2-7|-|TRBD1|TRBV27
CASSFRFRKGASYEQYF
TGTGCCAGCAGTTTCCGGTTTAGGAAGGGGGCTAGCTACGAGCAGTACTTC
>TRBJ2-5|once|-|TRBV4-2
CASSQDYKFGETQYF
TGTGCCAGCAGCCAAGACTATAAATTTGGAGAGACCCAGTACTTC
>TRBJ2-3|-|-|TRBV4-1
CASSQELGNSDTQYF
TGCGCCAGCAGCCAAGAACTGGGGAACTCAGATACGCAGTATTTT
>TRBJ2-1|-|-|TRBV5-1
CASSTSTSSYNEQFF
TGCGCCAGCAGCACATCTACGAGCTCCTACAATGAGCAGTTCTTC
>TRBJ2-7|-|TRBD2|TRBV5-1
CASSHGTSPEQYF
TGCGCCAGCAGCCACGGGACTAGCCCCGAGCAGTACTTC
>TRBJ2-7|-|TRBD1|TRBV18
CASSPLRDSYEQYF
TGTGCCAGCTCACCACTCCGGGACAGCTACGAGCAGTACTTC
>TRBJ1-3|many|-|TRBV7-7
CASSHGTDSGNTIYF
TGTGCCAGCAGCCACGGGACGGACTCTGGAAACACCATATATTTT
>TRBJ2-3|-|TRBD2|TRBV7-2
CASSLGRTSGPSSTDTQYF
TGTGCCAGCAGCTTAGGGCGGACTAGCGGGCCATCTAGCACAGATACGCAGTATTTT
>TRBJ1-1|-|TRBD1|TRBV2
CASRTGRDTEAFF
TGTGCCAGCAGGACAGGGAGGGACACTGAAGCTTTCTTT
>TRBJ1-5|-|-|TRBV28
CASNYQQGDQPQHF
TGTGCCAGCAACTACCAACAGGGAGATCAGCCCCAGCATTTT
>TRBJ2-7|once|-|TRBV6-7
CASSYSIAENEQYF
TGTGCCAGCAGTTACTCGATCGCTGAAAACGAGCAGTACTTC
>TRBJ2-5|-|TRBD2|TRBV19
CASSSWGGGQQETQYF
TGTGCCAGTAGTTCCTGGGGGGGTGGCCAGCAAGAGACCCAGTACTTC
>TRBJ1-5|-|-|TRBV10-2
CASTILQGQPQHF
TGCGCCAGCACTATACTACAGGGCCAGCCCCAGCATTTT
>TRBJ1-3|-|TRBD1|TRBV28
CASSPFRQGEGNTIYF
TGTGCCAGCAGCCCTTTCAGACAGGGGGAGGGAAACACCATATATTTT
>TRBJ2-7|-|-|TRBV6-5
CASSSTGDSSYEQYF
TGTGCCAGCAGTTCGACGGGGGACAGCTCCTACGAGCAGTACTTC
>TRBJ2-3|-|TRBD2|TRBV28
CASSSRRGLGGSTDTQYF
TGTGCCAGCAGTTCCCGGCGGGGGTTGGGCGGGAGCACAGATACGCAGTATTTT
>TRBJ2-7|-|-|TRBV10-2
CASRENSYEQYF
TGCGCCAGCAGGGAGAACTCCTACGAGCAGTACTTC
>TRBJ2-1|-|TRBD2|TRBV27
CASSYPSGRMSYNEQFF
TGTGCCAGCAGTTACCCTAGCGGGAGAATGTCCTACAATGAGCAGTTCTTC
>TRBJ2-4|-|TRBD1|TRBV6-1
CASSGPGQGRINIQYF
TGTGCCAGCAGTGGACCGGGACAGGGTCGAATAAACATTCAGTACTTC